Listed below are T cell receptor beta chains from one sample, sequenced in a study of blood T cell repertoires in COVID-19. Profiled with immunoSEQ multiplex PCR; TCRdb holds only in-frame clones, not every one. The sample records 50,000 to 55,000 clones, around 86% being singletons. Sequencing was carried out using peripheral blood. These receptor sequences come from a man between 65 and 85 years old with acute or convalescent COVID-19. Both conserved end residues are part of each CDR3. The D gene is left open where the match is weak. Some rows mark clone size as missing; the rest say once, few, many or name a class of expanded clone.

J: TRBJ1-5
V: TRBV6-5
size: -
length: 15
D: -
CDR3: CASSLNTGTNQPQHF
DNA: TGTGCCAGCAGTTTGAACACAGGGACAAATCAGCCCCAGCATTTT

J: TRBJ1-6
V: TRBV19
size: -
length: 12
D: -
CDR3: CASTQGLTPLHF
DNA: TGTGCCAGTACGCAGGGTCTAACACCCCTCCACTTT

J: TRBJ1-5
V: TRBV6-1
size: -
length: 15
D: TRBD1
CDR3: CASSSGQGSNQPQHF
DNA: TGTGCCAGCAGCTCCGGACAGGGAAGCAATCAGCCCCAGCATTTT

J: TRBJ2-7
V: TRBV10-3
size: -
length: 15
D: TRBD2
CDR3: CAISVDGAGVGEQYF
DNA: TGTGCCATCAGTGTCGACGGCGCGGGAGTGGGCGAGCAGTACTTC

J: TRBJ1-1
V: TRBV25-1
size: -
length: 13
D: -
CDR3: CASTYYTRVNAFF
DNA: TGTGCCAGCACCTACTACACCAGGGTTAATGCTTTCTTT

J: TRBJ2-3
V: TRBV7-3
size: -
length: 20
D: -
CDR3: CASSSPGGSRARMIADTQYF
DNA: TGTGCCAGCAGCTCACCAGGAGGAAGTCGGGCCCGGATGATTGCTGATACGCAGTATTTT

J: TRBJ2-3
V: TRBV29-1
size: -
length: 14
D: -
CDR3: CSVNTGRGIDTQYF
DNA: TGCAGCGTCAACACGGGGAGAGGGATAGATACGCAGTATTTT

J: TRBJ2-2
V: TRBV5-4
size: -
length: 14
D: -
CDR3: CASSYRTGTGELFF
DNA: TGTGCCAGCAGCTACCGGACGGGAACCGGGGAGCTGTTTTTT

J: TRBJ2-3
V: TRBV7-9
size: once
length: 16
D: TRBD2
CDR3: CASSPGRGAFGDTQYF
DNA: TGTGCCAGCAGCCCCGGGCGGGGGGCGTTCGGAGATACGCAGTATTTT

J: TRBJ2-5
V: TRBV2
size: -
length: 12
D: -
CDR3: CASSEQGETQYF
DNA: TGTGCCAGCAGTGAGCAGGGAGAGACCCAGTACTTC

J: TRBJ2-2
V: TRBV4-2
size: -
length: 16
D: -
CDR3: CASNVRPSSYTGELFF
DNA: TGTGCCAGCAACGTTCGACCTAGCTCGTACACCGGGGAGCTGTTTTTT

J: TRBJ1-1
V: TRBV12-3/TRBV12-4
size: -
length: 13
D: -
CDR3: CASSSRLNTEAFF
DNA: TGTGCCAGCAGTTCCAGGCTGAACACTGAAGCTTTCTTT

J: TRBJ1-3
V: TRBV29-1
size: -
length: 14
D: TRBD1
CDR3: CSAGTDNSGNTIYF
DNA: TGCAGCGCCGGGACAGACAACTCTGGAAACACCATATATTTT

J: TRBJ2-1
V: TRBV2
size: -
length: 11
D: -
CDR3: CASGLYNEQFF
DNA: TGTGCCAGCGGACTTTACAATGAGCAGTTCTTC

J: TRBJ1-4
V: TRBV15
size: -
length: 14
D: -
CDR3: CATSSVAGAEKLFF
DNA: TGTGCCACCAGTTCTGTGGCAGGGGCCGAAAAACTGTTTTTT

J: TRBJ2-1
V: TRBV9
size: -
length: 12
D: -
CDR3: CASSVAGNEQFF
DNA: TGTGCCAGCAGCGTAGCGGGTAATGAGCAGTTCTTC

J: TRBJ2-7
V: TRBV3-1/TRBV3-2
size: -
length: 11
D: -
CDR3: CASSLAGEQYF
DNA: TGTGCCAGCAGCCTCGCGGGAGAGCAGTACTTC

J: TRBJ2-3
V: TRBV4-3
size: -
length: 16
D: TRBD2
CDR3: CASTESGGPLTDTQYF
DNA: TGCGCCAGCACTGAGAGCGGGGGGCCCCTCACAGATACGCAGTATTTT

J: TRBJ2-3
V: TRBV6-2/TRBV6-3
size: -
length: 18
D: -
CDR3: CASSYPALRSTSTDTQYF
DNA: TGTGCCAGCAGTTACCCCGCCCTTCGGAGCACTAGCACAGATACGCAGTATTTT

J: TRBJ1-1
V: TRBV5-6
size: -
length: 19
D: -
CDR3: CASSLAIISGGRTYTEAFF
DNA: TGTGCCAGCAGCTTGGCTATTATCTCAGGTGGCAGAACCTACACTGAAGCTTTCTTT

J: TRBJ2-3
V: TRBV5-1
size: few
length: 14
D: TRBD2
CDR3: CASSLPTSRDTQYF
DNA: TGCGCCAGCAGCTTGCCGACTAGCCGGGATACGCAGTATTTT

J: TRBJ2-2
V: TRBV14
size: -
length: 13
D: -
CDR3: CASSQRTAGELFF
DNA: TGTGCCAGCAGCCAGAGGACAGCCGGGGAGCTGTTTTTT

J: TRBJ1-4
V: TRBV9
size: -
length: 16
D: -
CDR3: CASSVDNGARGEKLFF
DNA: TGTGCCAGCAGCGTAGATAATGGGGCGCGGGGTGAAAAACTGTTTTTT

J: TRBJ2-5
V: TRBV28
size: -
length: 13
D: -
CDR3: CASSFLGRETQYF
DNA: TGTGCCAGCAGTTTTTTAGGGAGGGAGACCCAGTACTTC

J: TRBJ2-7
V: TRBV27
size: -
length: 13
D: -
CDR3: CASSSQGWREQYF
DNA: TGTGCCAGCAGTTCCCAGGGGTGGCGCGAGCAGTACTTC

J: TRBJ2-1
V: TRBV7-9
size: -
length: 12
D: TRBD1
CDR3: CASSSTGDEQFF
DNA: TGTGCCAGCAGCTCAACAGGGGATGAGCAGTTCTTC

J: TRBJ2-3
V: TRBV20-1
size: -
length: 15
D: TRBD2
CDR3: CSASKTSGSTDTQYF
DNA: TGCAGTGCAAGTAAGACTAGCGGGTCCACAGATACGCAGTATTTT

J: TRBJ1-1
V: TRBV7-2
size: once
length: 14
D: -
CDR3: CASSTDSGLSEAFF
DNA: TGTGCCAGCAGCACGGATTCAGGGTTGAGTGAAGCTTTCTTT

J: TRBJ2-5
V: TRBV7-2
size: -
length: 16
D: -
CDR3: CASSLVSGASQETQYF
DNA: TGTGCCAGCAGCTTAGTTTCAGGGGCCTCCCAAGAGACCCAGTACTTC

J: TRBJ2-2
V: TRBV11-1
size: -
length: 14
D: -
CDR3: CASSLVRNTGELFF
DNA: TGTGCCAGCAGCTTAGTGAGGAACACCGGGGAGCTGTTTTTT

J: TRBJ1-4
V: TRBV7-9
size: -
length: 13
D: -
CDR3: CASQLATNEKLFF
DNA: TGTGCCAGCCAACTTGCAACTAATGAAAAACTGTTTTTT

J: TRBJ2-5
V: TRBV5-6
size: -
length: 15
D: TRBD2
CDR3: CASSFERGGRETQYF
DNA: TGTGCCAGCAGCTTTGAGCGGGGGGGAAGGGAGACCCAGTACTTC

J: TRBJ2-3
V: TRBV11-1
size: once
length: 14
D: -
CDR3: CASSLRDLIDTQYF
DNA: TGTGCCAGCAGCTTACGGGACTTAATAGATACGCAGTATTTT

J: TRBJ1-1
V: TRBV7-2
size: -
length: 13
D: -
CDR3: CASRGALNTEAFF
DNA: TGTGCCAGCAGGGGGGCCCTGAACACTGAAGCTTTCTTT

J: TRBJ2-1
V: TRBV1
size: -
length: 16
D: -
CDR3: CTSSQEPSGRWGEQFF
DNA: TGCACCAGCAGCCAAGAACCTAGCGGGAGATGGGGTGAGCAGTTCTTC

J: TRBJ2-4
V: TRBV11-2
size: -
length: 14
D: -
CDR3: CASSLAGGAYIQYF
DNA: TGTGCCAGCAGCTTAGCTGGGGGGGCCTACATTCAGTACTTC

J: TRBJ2-2
V: TRBV24-1
size: -
length: 16
D: TRBD2
CDR3: CATSDSPSGRTGELFF
DNA: TGTGCCACCAGTGATAGCCCTAGCGGGAGAACCGGGGAGCTGTTTTTT

J: TRBJ1-2
V: TRBV5-1
size: -
length: 14
D: -
CDR3: CASSLVQGNYGYTF
DNA: TGCGCCAGCAGCTTGGTGCAGGGTAACTATGGCTACACCTTC

J: TRBJ1-3
V: TRBV6-5
size: -
length: 13
D: -
CDR3: CASSTAGGNTIYF
DNA: TGTGCCAGCAGTACCGCGGGTGGAAACACCATATATTTT

J: TRBJ2-5
V: TRBV7-2
size: -
length: 16
D: TRBD2
CDR3: CASSLALTSGQETQYF
DNA: TGTGCCAGCAGCTTAGCCCTAACTAGCGGACAAGAGACCCAGTACTTC

J: TRBJ2-3
V: TRBV10-3
size: -
length: 16
D: TRBD2
CDR3: CAIGSPLAGGTDTQYF
DNA: TGTGCCATCGGGAGCCCACTAGCGGGAGGGACAGATACGCAGTATTTT

J: TRBJ1-3
V: TRBV3-1/TRBV3-2
size: -
length: 14
D: -
CDR3: CASSPKDRGNTIYF
DNA: TGTGCCAGCAGCCCCAAGGACAGAGGAAACACCATATATTTT

J: TRBJ2-3
V: TRBV9
size: once
length: 16
D: TRBD2
CDR3: CASSVATSGTTDTQYF
DNA: TGTGCCAGCAGCGTAGCGACTAGCGGAACCACAGATACGCAGTATTTT

J: TRBJ2-1
V: TRBV5-1
size: -
length: 14
D: -
CDR3: CASSYPGSYNEQFF
DNA: TGCGCCAGTTCTTACCCCGGCTCCTACAATGAGCAGTTCTTC

J: TRBJ1-2
V: TRBV11-2
size: -
length: 16
D: TRBD1
CDR3: CASSLDAGTGAYGYTF
DNA: TGTGCCAGCAGCTTAGATGCCGGGACAGGGGCCTATGGCTACACCTTC

J: TRBJ2-3
V: TRBV9
size: -
length: 15
D: TRBD1
CDR3: CASSPRQGAGDTQYF
DNA: TGTGCCAGCAGCCCGAGACAGGGGGCGGGAGATACGCAGTATTTT

J: TRBJ2-5
V: TRBV5-4
size: -
length: 15
D: -
CDR3: CASSLKVDSGETQYF
DNA: TGTGCCAGCAGCCTAAAGGTCGATTCCGGGGAGACCCAGTACTTC

J: TRBJ1-2
V: TRBV7-6
size: -
length: 15
D: -
CDR3: CASSPGPMGTYGYTF
DNA: TGTGCCAGCAGCCCCGGTCCCATGGGGACTTATGGCTACACCTTC

J: TRBJ2-7
V: TRBV6-5
size: -
length: 14
D: -
CDR3: CASSFQTGSYEQYF
DNA: TGTGCCAGCAGTTTCCAGACAGGTTCCTACGAGCAGTACTTC

J: TRBJ1-5
V: TRBV18
size: -
length: 14
D: TRBD1
CDR3: CASSTGQGAQPQHF
DNA: TGTGCCAGCTCAACAGGACAGGGGGCTCAGCCCCAGCATTTT

J: TRBJ1-1
V: TRBV6-5
size: -
length: 14
D: -
CDR3: CATENRDFDTEAFF
DNA: TGTGCCACGGAGAACAGGGATTTTGACACTGAAGCTTTCTTT

J: TRBJ1-2
V: TRBV7-6
size: once
length: 16
D: -
CDR3: CASSQEVAGALGGYTF
DNA: TGTGCCAGCAGCCAAGAGGTAGCGGGGGCGCTTGGTGGCTACACCTTC

J: TRBJ1-2
V: TRBV5-4
size: few
length: 13
D: -
CDR3: CASSFGGEPGYTF
DNA: TGTGCCAGCAGCTTTGGCGGGGAGCCAGGCTACACCTTC